This TCR beta chain comes out of a study of shared clonotypes between healthy human individuals. Study-level points and caveats: The sharing of 4% to 5.5% of naive CD4 clonotypes was seen across several donors.

A remark on this clone: Its specificity is unknown.

Produced via immunoSEQ multiplex PCR; TCRdb's table is partial and in-frame only. Among roughly 2 million clones listed, about 95% were seen once. Positive CCR7 selection of CD45RO-negative cells yielded the naive CD8 cells, and terminally differentiated effector memory CD45RA+ cells were excluded. Sequenced: naive CD8+ T cells sorted from blood. The TCR sequence derives from a man aged 18-30 years in good health.

The CDR3, as DNA: TGTGCCAGCAGTTTAAGTCGCCTACGGCCGAACACTGAAGCTTTCTTT. Protein: CASSLSRLRPNTEAFF. V usage is TRBV28 and J usage is TRBJ1-1; unclear D gene. This CDR3 spans 16 amino acids. The V gene lost 2 bases and the J gene lost 1 base, with 14 bases spanning the gap. Germline loops: CDR1 MDHEN, CDR2 SYDVKM.